These 13 T cell receptor beta chains were all obtained from the same sample, sequenced in a study of OX40 agonist ivuxolimab in advanced cancers. The table came from immunoSEQ multiplex PCR; TCRdb's copy has only in-frame clones and leaves some out. In the table there are tens of thousands of clones, 65% to 85% of which are singletons. The sequencing used CD4+ or CD8+ T cells sorted from blood, collected in a trial of the OX40 agonist ivuxolimab. Receptors originate from an adult with an advanced solid tumor such as melanoma, head and neck, liver or kidney cancer.

The rearrangement uses TRBV5-1 and TRBJ2-1; 10 nucleotides agree with TRBD2. CDR1 SGHRS and CDR2 YFSETQ come from the germline V gene. The CDR3 covers 15 residues. V gave up 3 bases and J gave up 8 bases; unmatched junction bases: 8. The CDR3 DNA reads TGCGCCAGCAGCTCCCTAGCGGGGGATAAGGATGAGCAGTTCTTC. Encoded protein: CASSSLAGDKDEQFF.

This chain links TRBV7-9 with TRBJ1-3; 7 nucleotides line up with TRBD1. Germline V gene data show CDR1 as SEHNR and CDR2 as FQNEAQ (reference sequence). V shed 7 bases, J shed 4 bases, and the junction held 10 bases outside the gene matches. This CDR3 is built from 15 residues. The DNA for the CDR3 is TGTGCCAGCACCCTCGGACAGGTGAAAGGAAACACCATATATTTT. Translated, it gives CASTLGQVKGNTIYF. The variable domain in full, completed from reference TRBV7-9 and TRBJ1-3, reads DTGVSQNPRHKITKRGQNVTFRCDPISEHNRLYWYRQTLGQGPEFLTYFQNEAQLEKSRLLSDRFSAERPKGSFSTLEIQRTEQGDSAMYLCASTLGQVKGNTIYFGEGSWLTVV.

V gene TRBV19 combines with J gene TRBJ1-1; a possible D gene is TRBD1 (6 bases). The CDR3 is made up of 12 amino acids. CDR1 and CDR2 (germline): LNHDA, SQIVND (reference sequence). Trimming shortened V by 5 bases and J by 11 bases, and 15 bases separated the two germline ends. The CDR3 loop is CASSFKGESAFF. The DNA of the CDR3 is TGTGCCAGTAGTTTCAAGGGGGAGAGTGCTTTCTTT.

V usage is TRBV5-5 and J usage is TRBJ1-3; D ambiguous. Trimming shortened V by 4 bases and J by 0 bases, and 17 bases separated the two germline ends. The CDR3 totals 17 residues. The germline gives CDR1 SGHKS, CDR2 YYEKEE (reference sequence). This CDR3 reads CASSLTDLSYSGNTIYF. DNA for the CDR3: TGTGCCAGCAGCCTGACTGACCTCTCCTACTCTGGAAACACCATATATTTT.

This chain links TRBV4-3 with TRBJ1-6; tentatively, D is TRBD1 (6 bases). CDR1 LGHNA and CDR2 YSLEER come from the germline V gene. The CDR3 is 16 residues long. V gave up 0 bases and J gave up 6 bases, with 12 bases separating them. The CDR3 is CASSQEWGRGNSPLHF. Written as DNA, the CDR3 is TGCGCCAGCAGCCAAGAATGGGGCAGGGGTAATTCACCCCTCCACTTT.

The chain carries TRBV19 and TRBJ1-4, with D possibly matching TRBD1 (5 bases). This CDR3 has 15 residues. The germline V gene encodes CDR1 LNHDA and CDR2 SQIVND (reference sequence). Trimming cost V 1 base and J 8 bases, with 14 bases left between them. The CDR3 DNA reads TGTGCCAGTAGTATAGCAAGGGGAAAGGGAGAAAAACTGTTTTTT. This sequence encodes CASSIARGKGEKLFF.

This clone was detected only a few times. The V and J genes are TRBV6-5 and TRBJ1-5; the match to TRBD1 covers 9 bases. Trimming removed 4 bases from V and 6 bases from J; junction bases left unmatched: 7. The germline V gene encodes CDR1 MNHEY and CDR2 SVGAGI. This CDR3 spans 15 amino acids. CDR3 DNA: TGTGCCAGCAGTTCCGGGACAGGGTGGTTTCAGCCCCAGCATTTT. Encoded protein: CASSSGTGWFQPQHF.

The rearrangement joins TRBV5-1 to TRBJ2-3, with TRBD1 as a possible D gene (6 bases). Trimming pared 7 bases from V and 4 bases from J, leaving 10 bases between. Germline V gives CDR1 SGHRS, CDR2 YFSETQ. The CDR3 sequence is 12 residues long. CDR3 nucleotide sequence: TGCGCCAGCCGTCCAGGGGCAGATACGCAGTATTTT. Encoded protein: CASRPGADTQYF.

This chain joins TRBV5-4 and TRBJ1-2; 9 nucleotides agree with TRBD1. The germline CDR1 and CDR2 sequences are SGHNT and YYREEE (reference sequence). The V segment lost 4 bases and the J segment 6 bases; nucleotides outside the gene matches: 13. CDR3 size: 16 residues. The CDR3 coding sequence is TGTGCCAGCAGCCCGCCCCCGGGACAGGGAATCAATGGCTACACCTTC. Protein product: CASSPPPGQGINGYTF.

This clone was counted once. V and J are TRBV29-1 and TRBJ1-2; D not resolved. This CDR3 spans 13 amino acids. The germline V and J ends were trimmed by 5 bases and 1 base, with 11 bases remaining between them. CDR1 SQVTM and CDR2 ANQGSEA come from the germline V gene. In nucleotides, the CDR3 is TGCAGCGTTCGTCGTCAGGATAACTATGGCTACACCTTC. This sequence encodes CSVRRQDNYGYTF.

The chain uses TRBV28 and TRBJ2-3; 8 nucleotides match TRBD1. This CDR3 is 19 amino acids long. The V and J ends lost 0 bases and 1 base, in that order; junction bases with no gene match: 12. Germline V gene data show CDR1 as MDHEN and CDR2 as SYDVKM. In DNA form, the CDR3 reads TGTGCCAGCAGTTTATGCATCGGTCAGGGGGCGCGTTGCACAGATACGCAGTATTTT. Amino acid sequence: CASSLCIGQGARCTDTQYF.

This chain uses TRBV11-1 with TRBJ2-7; 7 bases agree with TRBD1. CDR1 and CDR2 (germline): SGHAT, FQDESV (reference sequence). The CDR3 loop spans 13 amino acids. V shed 5 bases, J shed 6 bases, and the junction held 7 bases outside the gene matches. CDR3 region: CASSPGTAIEQYF. In nucleotides, the CDR3 is TGTGCCAGCAGCCCCGGGACAGCCATCGAGCAGTACTTC.

The chain has TRBV4-1 and TRBJ2-5; perhaps TRBD1 as D (5 bases). There are 16 residues in the CDR3. The germline V gene has CDR1 MGHRA and CDR2 YSYEKL. Trimming removed 1 base from V and 4 bases from J, with 16 bases in between. The CDR3 sequence: CASSQGRIREGETQYF. The CDR3 DNA is TGCGCCAGCAGCCAAGGGCGCATCAGGGAAGGAGAGACCCAGTACTTC.